The rows below give T cell receptor beta chains drawn from one sample of a study of cytomegalovirus exposure and HLA in healthy donors. The method was immunoSEQ multiplex PCR; TCRdb's version includes in-frame clones alone and lacks a portion of them. This table has over 65,000 clones, 67% appearing once. Sequenced: PBMCs. The receptors were gathered from a woman aged 45-59 years in good health and CMV-seropositive. Each CDR3 is given with its conserved first and last residue. Fields, in order: V gene, J gene, D gene, clone size, CDR3 DNA, CDR3 protein. The D gene is left open where the match is weak. Size values are once, few and many counts, or a class for expanded clones, and some rows have none.

TRBV7-3,TRBJ2-5,NA,few,TGTGCCAGCAGCTTAAACCCCGGGGGAAAAGAGACCCAGTACTTC,CASSLNPGGKETQYF
TRBV6-5,TRBJ1-4,NA,NA,TGTGCCAGCAGACCTACGCGGGAGACATATGAAAAACTGTTTTTT,CASRPTRETYEKLFF
TRBV10-3,TRBJ1-2,NA,NA,TGTGCCATCAGTGAGGGGGCAGGGTCTTATGGCTACACCTTC,CAISEGAGSYGYTF
TRBV7-3,TRBJ1-1,TRBD1,NA,TGTGCCAGCAGCCCAAACGCAGGGGGCTCGGGTGAAGCTTTCTTT,CASSPNAGGSGEAFF
TRBV9,TRBJ2-3,NA,NA,TGTGCCAGCAGCGTAGCTACGGGGGGCACAGATACGCAGTATTTT,CASSVATGGTDTQYF
TRBV13,TRBJ2-3,TRBD2,few,TGTGCCAGCAGCGTATCGACGCGGGGGAGCACAGATACGCAGTATTTT,CASSVSTRGSTDTQYF
TRBV7-9,TRBJ1-1,NA,NA,TGTGCCAGCAGCCCACAGAGAACCGGAGGTGAAGCTTTCTTT,CASSPQRTGGEAFF
TRBV28,TRBJ2-7,NA,NA,TGTGCCAGCAGTCCACATGACGACAGCTACTACTACGAGCAGTACTTC,CASSPHDDSYYYEQYF
TRBV6-1,TRBJ2-5,TRBD2,NA,TGTGCCAGCCTTAAAGTAGCGGGGGGGCATGAGACCCAGTACTTC,CASLKVAGGHETQYF
TRBV11-2,TRBJ1-4,NA,NA,TGTGCCAGCAGTCTCGGTGAAAAACTGTTTTTT,CASSLGEKLFF
TRBV19,TRBJ2-4,TRBD1,NA,TGTGCCAGTAGTTTGGGACAGGGGGTACAAAACATTCAGTACTTC,CASSLGQGVQNIQYF
TRBV9,TRBJ1-6,NA,NA,TGTGCCAGCAGCCCGGGTCCCCTCAGTTATAATTCACCCCTCCACTTT,CASSPGPLSYNSPLHF
TRBV9,TRBJ1-3,NA,NA,TGTGCCAGCAGCGTTTCAGGGTCCACTGGAAACACCATATATTTT,CASSVSGSTGNTIYF
TRBV7-8,TRBJ2-5,TRBD2,NA,TGTGCCAGCAGCTTAGGGGCTAGCGGGGGAGAGACCCAGTACTTC,CASSLGASGGETQYF
TRBV12-5,TRBJ1-2,TRBD1,NA,TGTGCTAGTGGTTGGACAGGGCAACTTATCATGAGGGGCTACACCTTC,CASGWTGQLIMRGYTF
TRBV19,TRBJ2-6,TRBD1,NA,TGTGCCAGTTCTGACAGGGCTGGGGCCAACGTCCTGACTTTC,CASSDRAGANVLTF
TRBV27,TRBJ2-3,NA,NA,TGTGCCACCAGGACACAGAGCACAGATACGCAGTATTTT,CATRTQSTDTQYF
TRBV6-4,TRBJ1-2,NA,NA,TGTGCCAGCAGTGTCTCGGACAGCCCGGGACCATATGGCTACACCTTC,CASSVSDSPGPYGYTF
TRBV5-4,TRBJ2-3,NA,NA,TGTGCCAGCAGCCCGGGGACTACAGATACGCAGTATTTT,CASSPGTTDTQYF
TRBV6-5,TRBJ1-5,NA,NA,TGTGCCAGCAGTTCTCAGGGGTTTGGGGTACAGCCCCAGCATTTT,CASSSQGFGVQPQHF
TRBV6-5,TRBJ2-1,NA,NA,TGTGCCAGCAGTTACTCGGGGCTAGTGGCCAATGAGCAGTTCTTC,CASSYSGLVANEQFF
TRBV27,TRBJ2-3,TRBD1,NA,TGTGCCAGCAGCCTGGACAGGCCGGGAGATACGCAGTATTTT,CASSLDRPGDTQYF
TRBV10-3,TRBJ2-4,NA,NA,TGTGCCATCAGTCAGGGTACGAGGACCAAAAACATTCAGTACTTC,CAISQGTRTKNIQYF
TRBV13,TRBJ1-2,NA,NA,TGTGCCAGCAACCGGGGTTCCTATGGCTACACCTTC,CASNRGSYGYTF
TRBV6-5,TRBJ1-1,TRBD1,once,TGTGCCAGCAGTTATAGACCGGGACAGGGGACTGAAGCTTTCTTT,CASSYRPGQGTEAFF
TRBV6-6,TRBJ1-1,NA,NA,TGTGCCAGCAGTTACGGAGTAACGAACACTGAAGCTTTCTTT,CASSYGVTNTEAFF
TRBV19,TRBJ1-5,NA,NA,TGTGCCAGTAGGCAGGGTCTCTCCAATCAGCCCCAGCATTTT,CASRQGLSNQPQHF
TRBV15,TRBJ2-5,NA,few,TGTGCCACCAGCAGAGGAAGAGTCGCGGTTGTTGAGATGGAGGGGACCCAGTACTTC,CATSRGRVAVVEMEGTQYF
TRBV29-1,TRBJ1-4,TRBD1,few,TGCAGCGTCTTACCGGGACAGGGCAGGGAAAAACTGTTTTTT,CSVLPGQGREKLFF
TRBV7-9,TRBJ1-4,TRBD1,NA,TGTGCCAGCAGCTCCGAAGACAGGGGGAATGAAAAACTGTTTTTT,CASSSEDRGNEKLFF
TRBV28,TRBJ1-5,NA,NA,TGTGCCAGCAGCAAGGGAGGAGGGGCTCAGCCCCAGCATTTT,CASSKGGGAQPQHF
TRBV2,TRBJ2-3,NA,NA,TGTGCCAGCAGTGACTCTGCAGATACGCAGTATTTT,CASSDSADTQYF
TRBV4-1,TRBJ2-7,NA,once,TGCGCCAGCAGCCACGAGGGAGACGCCAGGTACGAGCAGTACTTC,CASSHEGDARYEQYF
TRBV7-6,TRBJ2-5,TRBD2,few,TGTGCCAGCAGCTTCACAAGGGAGGGGGAGACCCAGTACTTC,CASSFTREGETQYF
TRBV11-3,TRBJ2-2,TRBD2,NA,TGTGCCAGCAGCTTAGACAGCGGGGTCACCGGGGAGCTGTTTTTT,CASSLDSGVTGELFF
TRBV25-1,TRBJ2-7,TRBD1,few,TGTGCCAGCAGTGACGAGGGACAGGCTCGGGACGAGCAGTACTTC,CASSDEGQARDEQYF
TRBV28,TRBJ1-4,TRBD1,NA,TGTGCCAGCAGTTCCCCCCAGGGGGCTAATGAAAAACTGTTTTTT,CASSSPQGANEKLFF
TRBV6-5,TRBJ2-1,TRBD1,NA,TGTGCCAGCAGCATGGACAGGGGGCCGAATGAGCAGTTCTTC,CASSMDRGPNEQFF
TRBV2,TRBJ2-1,TRBD2,NA,TGTGCCATCCCCCGAGGGAGGGGCACCTACAATGAGCAGTTCTTC,CAIPRGRGTYNEQFF
TRBV7-9,TRBJ2-7,TRBD1,NA,TGTGCCAGCAGCCTCCCGGAAGGACAGGGTGCCTACGAGCAGTACTTC,CASSLPEGQGAYEQYF
TRBV5-1,TRBJ2-3,TRBD1,NA,TGCGCCACAGCCCGGGACAGGGGAGGAACAGATACGCAGTATTTT,CATARDRGGTDTQYF
TRBV5-1,TRBJ1-5,NA,few,TGCGCCAGCAGCTTGGGGCAGGCTGATCAGCCCCAGCATTTT,CASSLGQADQPQHF
TRBV27,TRBJ2-5,NA,once,TGTGCCAGCGCCGGGGAGACCCAGTACTTC,CASAGETQYF
TRBV5-1,TRBJ1-4,TRBD1,NA,TGCGCCAGCAGCTTGGGGGACAGCCGGGAAAAACTGTTTTTT,CASSLGDSREKLFF
TRBV5-4,TRBJ2-5,NA,NA,TGTGCCAGCAGTATTGGCCCCGGGACAAGCCAAGAGACCCAGTACTTC,CASSIGPGTSQETQYF
TRBV27,TRBJ2-5,TRBD1,NA,TGTGCCAGCAGTGAGCGGACAGGATCGAGAGAGACCCAGTACTTC,CASSERTGSRETQYF
TRBV10-3,TRBJ2-3,NA,few,TGTGCCATCAGCCGACAGTACACAGATACGCAGTATTTT,CAISRQYTDTQYF
TRBV13,TRBJ1-2,TRBD1,NA,TGTGCCAGCAGCCCCAGGGGGCGTGGGGGTCATGGCTACACCTTC,CASSPRGRGGHGYTF
TRBV18,TRBJ2-1,TRBD1,NA,TGTGCCAGCTCACCCCGGACAGGAGAGTCCTACAATGAGCAGTTCTTC,CASSPRTGESYNEQFF
TRBV6-4,TRBJ2-3,NA,NA,TGTGCCAGCAGTGAGCGGGGAAGCACAGATACGCAGTATTTT,CASSERGSTDTQYF
TRBV29-1,TRBJ1-5,NA,NA,TGCAGCGTTGAGGCAGACAATCAGCCCCAGCATTTT,CSVEADNQPQHF
TRBV18,TRBJ1-2,TRBD1,NA,TGTGCCAGCTCACTCGACAGGGGGTCGGGCTATGGCTACACCTTC,CASSLDRGSGYGYTF
TRBV6-1,TRBJ1-4,NA,NA,TGTGCCAGCACCGTATCCCTCGGGGGTAATGAAAAACTGTTTTTT,CASTVSLGGNEKLFF
TRBV6-1,TRBJ2-1,TRBD1,NA,TGTGCCAGCAGTGGTGGACAGGGGAGGGCCTTGGTTGAGCAGTTCTTC,CASSGGQGRALVEQFF
TRBV7-9,TRBJ1-1,NA,NA,TGTGCCAGCAGCTTTGGGAGAAAGGACACTGAAGCTTTCTTT,CASSFGRKDTEAFF
TRBV27,TRBJ1-6,NA,NA,TGTGCCAGCAGTTTATTTGGCAGAACCACCTATAATTCACCCCTCCACTTT,CASSLFGRTTYNSPLHF
TRBV5-1,TRBJ2-1,TRBD1,NA,TGCGCCAGCATCAGGGGGACAGGGGAAAACAATGAGCAGTTCTTC,CASIRGTGENNEQFF
TRBV7-7,TRBJ1-1,NA,once,TGTGCTAGCAGCCTTGAGGCCGGAGGTGAAGCTTTCTTT,CASSLEAGGEAFF
TRBV4-1,TRBJ2-2,TRBD2,few,TGCGCCAGCAGCCACCAACTAGCGGGGCTCACCGGGGAGCTGTTTTTT,CASSHQLAGLTGELFF